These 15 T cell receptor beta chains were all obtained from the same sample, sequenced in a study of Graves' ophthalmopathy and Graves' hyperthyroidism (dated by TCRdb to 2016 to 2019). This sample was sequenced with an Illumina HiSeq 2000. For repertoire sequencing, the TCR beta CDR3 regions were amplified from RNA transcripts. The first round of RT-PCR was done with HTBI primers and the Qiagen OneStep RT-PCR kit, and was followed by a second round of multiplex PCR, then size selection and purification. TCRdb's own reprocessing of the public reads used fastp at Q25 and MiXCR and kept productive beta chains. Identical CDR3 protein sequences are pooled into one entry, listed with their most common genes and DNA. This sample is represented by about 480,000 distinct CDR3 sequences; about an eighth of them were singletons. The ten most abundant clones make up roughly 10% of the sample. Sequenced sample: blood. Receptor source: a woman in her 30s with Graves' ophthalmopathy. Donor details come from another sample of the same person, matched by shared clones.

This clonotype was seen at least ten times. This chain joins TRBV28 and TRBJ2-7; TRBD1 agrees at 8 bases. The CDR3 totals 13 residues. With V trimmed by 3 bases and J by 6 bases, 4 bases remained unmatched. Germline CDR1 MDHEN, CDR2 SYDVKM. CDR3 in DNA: TGTGCCAGCAGTTTTTACAGGGGGGTCGAGCAGTACTTC. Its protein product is CASSFYRGVEQYF.

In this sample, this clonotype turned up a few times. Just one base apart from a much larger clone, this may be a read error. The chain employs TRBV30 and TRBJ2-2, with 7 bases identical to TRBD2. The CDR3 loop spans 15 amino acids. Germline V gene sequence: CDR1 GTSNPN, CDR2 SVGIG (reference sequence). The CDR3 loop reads CAWSVSSRVSGELCF. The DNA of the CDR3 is TGTGCCTGGAGTGTCAGCAGTAGGGTGAGCGGGGAGCTGTGTTTT.

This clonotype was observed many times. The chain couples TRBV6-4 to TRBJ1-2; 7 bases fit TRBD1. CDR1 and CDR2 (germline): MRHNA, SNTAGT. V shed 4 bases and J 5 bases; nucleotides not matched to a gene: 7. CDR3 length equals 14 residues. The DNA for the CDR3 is TGTGCCAGCAGTGCCCGACAGGGCCCATATGGCTACACCTTC. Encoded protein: CASSARQGPYGYTF.

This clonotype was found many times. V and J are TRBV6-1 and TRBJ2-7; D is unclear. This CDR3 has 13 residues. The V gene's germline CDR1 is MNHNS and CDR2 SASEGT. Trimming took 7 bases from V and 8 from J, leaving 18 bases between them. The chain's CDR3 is CASISAIGYKQYF. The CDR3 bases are TGTGCCAGCATATCAGCCATCGGGTACAAGCAGTACTTC.

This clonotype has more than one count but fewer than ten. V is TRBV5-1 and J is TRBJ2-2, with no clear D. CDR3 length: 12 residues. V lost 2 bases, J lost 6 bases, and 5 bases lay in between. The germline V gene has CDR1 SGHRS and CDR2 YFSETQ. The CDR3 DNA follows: TGCGCCAGCAGCTTCAACCCCGGGGAGCTGTTTTTT. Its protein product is CASSFNPGELFF.

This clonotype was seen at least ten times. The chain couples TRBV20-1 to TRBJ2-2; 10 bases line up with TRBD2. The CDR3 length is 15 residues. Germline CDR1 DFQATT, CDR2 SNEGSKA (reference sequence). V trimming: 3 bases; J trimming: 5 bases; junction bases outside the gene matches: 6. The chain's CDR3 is CSASPSGRGTGELFF. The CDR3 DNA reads TGCAGTGCTAGTCCTAGCGGGAGAGGGACCGGGGAGCTGTTTTTT.

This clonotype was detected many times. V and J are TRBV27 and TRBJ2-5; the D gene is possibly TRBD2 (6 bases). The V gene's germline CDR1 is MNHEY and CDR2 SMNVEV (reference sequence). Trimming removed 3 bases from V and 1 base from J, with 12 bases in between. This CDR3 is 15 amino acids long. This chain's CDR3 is CASSFRAGSQETQYF. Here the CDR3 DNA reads TGTGCCAGCAGTTTTCGAGCGGGTTCCCAAGAGACCCAGTACTTC.

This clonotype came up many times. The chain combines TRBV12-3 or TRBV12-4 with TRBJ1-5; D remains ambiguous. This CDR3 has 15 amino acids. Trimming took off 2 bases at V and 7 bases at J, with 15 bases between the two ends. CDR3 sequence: CASSLQRGEGQPQHF. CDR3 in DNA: TGTGCCAGCAGTTTACAACGGGGAGAAGGACAGCCCCAGCATTTT.

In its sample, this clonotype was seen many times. The CDR3 sequence: CASSFGARLIEQETQYF. The CDR3, as DNA: TGTGCCAGCAGTTTCGGAGCCAGGCTTATAGAACAGGAGACCCAGTACTTC. The chain couples TRBV28 to TRBJ2-5, with D unresolved. Germline lookup yields CDR1 MDHEN and CDR2 SYDVKM. The CDR3 sequence is 17 residues long. V was pared by 3 bases and J by 5 bases, with 22 bases between. Using reference TRBV28 and TRBJ2-5 for the parts outside the CDR3, the full variable domain is DVKVTQSSRYLVKRTGEKVFLECVQDMDHENMFWYRQDPGLGLRLIYFSYDVKMKEKGDIPEGYSVSREKKERFSLILESASTNQTSMYLCASSFGARLIEQETQYFGPGTRLLVL.

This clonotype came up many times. In nucleotides, the CDR3 is TGCAGTGCTAGAGGAGTGACAGGGAGTTTGAACACTGAAGCTTTCTTT. Translating it yields CSARGVTGSLNTEAFF. The chain combines TRBV20-1 with TRBJ1-1; 7 bases fit TRBD1. In germline, CDR1 is DFQATT, CDR2 SNEGSKA (reference sequence). This CDR3 has 16 residues. V trimming: 1 base; J trimming: 0 bases; junction bases outside the gene matches: 8.

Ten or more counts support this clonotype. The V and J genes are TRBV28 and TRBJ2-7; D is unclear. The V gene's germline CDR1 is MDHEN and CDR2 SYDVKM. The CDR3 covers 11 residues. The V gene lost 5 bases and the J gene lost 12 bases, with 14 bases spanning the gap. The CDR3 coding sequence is TGTGCCAGCAGTATAGAACGGTTGTGGTACTTC. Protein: CASSIERLWYF.

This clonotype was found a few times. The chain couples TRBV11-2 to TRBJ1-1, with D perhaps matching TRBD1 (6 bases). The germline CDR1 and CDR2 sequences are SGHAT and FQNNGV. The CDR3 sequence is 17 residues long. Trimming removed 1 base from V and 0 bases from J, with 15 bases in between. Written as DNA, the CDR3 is TGTGCCAGCAGCTTAGTTGTCAGGGGACGATTGAACACTGAAGCTTTCTTT. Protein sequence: CASSLVVRGRLNTEAFF.

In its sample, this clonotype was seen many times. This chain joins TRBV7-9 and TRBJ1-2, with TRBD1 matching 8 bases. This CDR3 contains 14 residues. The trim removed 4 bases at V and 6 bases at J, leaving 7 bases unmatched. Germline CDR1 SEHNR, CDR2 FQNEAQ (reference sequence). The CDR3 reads CASSSDRGGDGYTF. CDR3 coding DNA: TGTGCCAGCAGCTCAGACAGGGGTGGAGATGGCTACACCTTC.

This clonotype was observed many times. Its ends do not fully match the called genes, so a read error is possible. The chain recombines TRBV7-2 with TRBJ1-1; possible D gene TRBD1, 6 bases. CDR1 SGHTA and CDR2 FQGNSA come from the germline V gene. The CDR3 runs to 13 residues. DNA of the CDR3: TGTGCCAGCAGCTTTAAAGGGGGGGCTGAAGCTTCCTTT. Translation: CASSFKGGAEASF.

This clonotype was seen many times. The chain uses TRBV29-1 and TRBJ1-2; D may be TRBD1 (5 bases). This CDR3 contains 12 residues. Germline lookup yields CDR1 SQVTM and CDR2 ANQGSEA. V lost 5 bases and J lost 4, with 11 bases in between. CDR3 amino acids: CSVQRGGYGYTF. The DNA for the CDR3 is TGCAGCGTTCAGAGGGGAGGCTATGGCTACACCTTC.